This T cell receptor (beta chain) is drawn from a study of blood T cell repertoires in COVID-19. Background on the study: Whether acute or convalescent, the COVID-19 samples came from the United States, Italy and Spain. The cDNA or gDNA used as material had been derived from T cells, B-cell-depleted T cells, or PBMCs.

CDR3 size: 14 residues. With V trimmed by 4 bases and J by 8 bases, 5 bases remained unmatched. Germline values: CDR1 SQVTM, CDR2 ANQGSEA. Original analysis: It was from reference gene primer amplification that nucleated cell counts were estimated. TCRdb's copy holds only in-frame clones and misses some; the assay was immunoSEQ multiplex PCR. That table supplies the V and J calls and clone size; D and trimming were determined from the DNA. The sample records around 140,000 clones, about 85% being singletons. The sequence was obtained from a human donor with acute or convalescent COVID-19. The donor label of this sample is uncertain. The specimen sequenced was peripheral blood. The V and J genes are TRBV29-1 and TRBJ2-1; 13 bases align to TRBD2. The CDR3 is CSVVETSGRYEQFF. The CDR3 DNA is TGCAGCGTTGTCGAGACTAGCGGGAGGTATGAGCAGTTCTTC.